This TCR beta chain appears in the sequencing data of a study of blood T cell repertoires in COVID-19. The wider study: The study drew acute and convalescent COVID-19 samples from the United States, Italy and Spain.

The CDR3 sequence is 12 residues long. Trimming left V 5 bases short and J 10 bases short, with 14 bases between. As originally analysed: Amplification of reference gene primers provided the estimated nucleated cell counts. Sequencing used immunoSEQ multiplex PCR; TCRdb keeps in-frame clones, though not all of them. From that table come the V and J calls and clone size; the DNA was used to work out D and trimming. The sample contains approximately 220,000 clones, roughly 82% of which appear only once. Sequencing was performed on peripheral blood. The chain combines TRBV12-3 or TRBV12-4 with TRBJ1-1; TRBD1 might be the D (5 bases). The receptor's source is a woman aged 70-85 years with acute or convalescent COVID-19. CDR3 nucleotides: TGTGCCAGCAGTCTACGGGGGTTAGGAGCTTTCTTT. It yields the protein CASSLRGLGAFF.